Below, 31 T cell receptor beta chains from the same sample are listed, as sequenced in a study of control samples from healthy donors and cancer patients. Sequencing was performed with immunoSEQ multiplex PCR; in TCRdb, only in-frame clones are kept and a portion is missing. The top ten clones hold under 4.5% of a sample with 60,000 to 80,000 clones, more than 75% of them seen once. Sequencing was performed on blood. The receptors were sampled from a woman aged 50 to 60 in good health.

J is TRBJ2-7 and V is TRBV7-3, with 9 nucleotides matching TRBD1. The CDR3 totals 13 residues. CDR1 SGHTA and CDR2 FQGTGA come from the germline V gene. V shed 5 bases, J shed 6 bases, and the junction held 5 bases outside the gene matches. CDR3 DNA sequence: TGTGCCAGCAGCCCGAGGGACAGGGCCGAGCAGTACTTC. Protein: CASSPRDRAEQYF.

J is TRBJ2-5 and V is TRBV24-1, with TRBD2 matching over 14 bases. Trimming took 3 bases from V and 5 from J; bases not matched to a gene: 10. The germline V gene has CDR1 KGHDR and CDR2 SFDVKD. This CDR3 region has 18 residues. The CDR3 nucleotides read TGTGCCACCAGTGATCCCATGGGACTAGCGGGAGTGCGGGAGACCCAGTACTTC. Translating it yields CATSDPMGLAGVRETQYF.

This rearrangement joins TRBV2 to TRBJ2-3; D ambiguous. The ends were cut back, 11 bases at V and 6 bases at J, with 6 bases in the middle. CDR3 length equals 9 residues. Germline V gene sequence: CDR1 SNHLY, CDR2 FYNNEI. CDR3 nucleotide sequence: TGTGCCGTATCTGATACGCAGTATTTT. Amino acid sequence: CAVSDTQYF. Full variable domain (missing parts from reference TRBV2 and TRBJ2-3): EPEVTQTPSHQVTQMGQEVILRCVPISNHLYFYWYRQILGQKVEFLVSFYNNEISEKSEIFDDQFSVERPDGSNFTLKIRSTKLEDSAMYFCAVSDTQYFGPGTRLTVL.

In this sample, this clone turned up once. The J gene is TRBJ2-7, the V gene TRBV15, with D possibly TRBD2 on 6 matching bases. This CDR3 is built from 14 residues. The germline CDR1 and CDR2 sequences are LNHNV and YYDKDF (reference sequence). The V end was cut by 0 bases, the J end by 9 bases, with 15 bases between. The CDR3 region is CATSRDRDLGWQYF. CDR3 DNA: TGTGCCACCAGCAGAGATCGGGACTTAGGCTGGCAGTACTTC.

As concerns this clone: A read error may produce the germline difference seen at one junction end. This chain joins TRBV28 and TRBJ1-2; a possible D gene is TRBD1 (5 bases). This CDR3 is built from 11 residues. Germline assignment: CDR1 MDHEN and CDR2 SYDVKM. For the CDR3, the DNA is TGTGCCACCATCTGGGGGGTCTCTTCCCACTTC. Amino acids: CATIWGVSSHF.

The gene calls are TRBV3-1 (or the pseudogene TRBV3-2) and TRBJ1-2; D might be TRBD1 (5 bases). The germline V gene has CDR1 LGHDT and CDR2 YNNKEL (reference sequence). Between the trimmed V and J ends, which lost 3 bases and 8 bases, there was a span of 10 bases. This CDR3 contains 12 residues. CDR3 nucleotide sequence: TGTGCCAGCAGCCAGCGGGGGTCGGGCTACACCTTC. As protein: CASSQRGSGYTF.

V usage is TRBV11-1 and J usage is TRBJ2-7, with 8 bases lining up with TRBD2. Trimming at V came to 5 bases and at J to 3 bases, leaving 6 bases not matched to a gene. The CDR3 runs to 14 residues. Germline V gives CDR1 SGHAT, CDR2 FQDESV (reference sequence). The CDR3 nucleotides read TGTGCCAGCAGCCGCCGGGAGGGGATCTACGAGCAGTACTTC. Its protein product is CASSRREGIYEQYF.

V and J are TRBV7-9 and TRBJ2-7; D is unresolved. This CDR3 is 12 amino acids long. Trimming shortened V by 5 bases and J by 11 bases, and 16 bases separated the two germline ends. Germline-derived CDR1 and CDR2 are SEHNR and FQNEAQ (reference sequence). In DNA form, the CDR3 reads TGTGCCAGCAGCCTAGGAAATAACGGCGAGTACTTC. As protein: CASSLGNNGEYF.

The chain links TRBV24-1 to TRBJ2-6; maybe TRBD1 (5 bases). Germline assignment: CDR1 KGHDR and CDR2 SFDVKD. Trimming took off 5 bases at V and 0 bases at J, with 13 bases between the two ends. The CDR3 is made up of 17 amino acids. This CDR3 reads CATSGTGVGSGANVLTF. The CDR3 DNA reads TGTGCCACCAGTGGAACAGGAGTGGGCTCTGGGGCCAACGTCCTGACTTTC.

The rearrangement uses TRBV7-9 and TRBJ1-4, with TRBD1 matching over 7 bases. The germline gives CDR1 SEHNR, CDR2 FQNEAQ (reference sequence). J was trimmed by 6 bases and V by 2 bases; bases with no gene match: 0. This CDR3 spans 13 amino acids. This CDR3 is CASSLQGDEKLFF. CDR3 coding DNA: TGTGCCAGCAGCTTACAGGGGGATGAAAAACTGTTTTTT.

This chain connects TRBV24-1 to TRBJ2-5, with D tentatively TRBD1 or TRBD2 (5 bases each). The CDR3 consists of 16 residues. V lost 7 bases and J 5 bases, leaving 22 bases between the germline ends. Germline CDR1 KGHDR, CDR2 SFDVKD. CDR3 region: CATSPSRGSKGETQYF. DNA for the CDR3: TGTGCCACCAGCCCTTCAAGAGGGTCCAAGGGGGAGACCCAGTACTTC.

This chain links TRBV14 with TRBJ2-5; possible D gene TRBD1, 7 bases. Per the germline V gene, CDR1 is SGHDN and CDR2 is FVKESK. CDR3 length: 16 residues. V dropped 1 base and J dropped 5 bases, with 17 bases sitting between them. CDR3 in amino acids: CASSQGRGTVAETQYF. The CDR3 nucleotides are TGTGCCAGCAGCCAAGGCCGCGGGACAGTGGCGGAGACCCAGTACTTC.

The rearrangement uses TRBV7-9 and TRBJ1-1, with 8 bases aligning to TRBD1. In germline, CDR1 is SEHNR, CDR2 FQNEAQ (reference sequence). V was clipped by 5 bases and J by 3 bases; unmatched bases: 2. The CDR3 is 13 residues long. The CDR3 DNA reads as TGTGCCAGCAGCCAGGACAGGGACACTGAAGCTTTCTTT. This encodes CASSQDRDTEAFF.

The V call is TRBV5-4, the J call TRBJ1-4, with D perhaps TRBD1 (6 bases). There are 14 residues in the CDR3. V lost 3 bases and J 5 bases, leaving 11 bases between the germline ends. Germline CDR1 reads SGHNT; CDR2 reads YYREEE (reference sequence). The CDR3 DNA follows: TGTGCCAGCAGCTCACAGGGCGGAAATGAAAAACTGTTTTTT. Protein product: CASSSQGGNEKLFF.

CDR3 region: CASSFSRTWETQYF. The CDR3 region has the DNA TGTGCCAGCAGCTTTTCCCGGACGTGGGAGACCCAGTACTTC. The V gene is TRBV5-4, the J gene TRBJ2-5; D gene ambiguous. Germline V gives CDR1 SGHNT, CDR2 YYREEE (reference sequence). The length of the CDR3 is 14 residues. V was clipped by 2 bases and J by 5 bases, with 13 bases between them.

The chain couples TRBV9 to TRBJ2-5; a weak D match, TRBD2 (7 bases). V gave up 0 bases and J gave up 5 bases, with 11 bases separating them. Germline V gene sequence: CDR1 SGDLS, CDR2 YYNGEE. This CDR3 is built from 14 residues. The CDR3 DNA is TGTGCCAGCAGCGTAGGAGGGGGAGGGGAGACCCAGTACTTC. This encodes CASSVGGGGETQYF.

The chain recombines TRBV5-1 with TRBJ2-3, with D perhaps matching TRBD1 (5 bases). The CDR3 extends over 14 amino acids. Trimming took 4 bases from V and 2 from J, leaving 11 bases between them. CDR1 and CDR2 from the germline V gene are SGHRS and YFSETQ. In DNA form, the CDR3 reads TGCGCCAGCAGCGACGCGGACATCACAGATACGCAGTATTTT. Protein product: CASSDADITDTQYF.

This chain connects TRBV6-5 to TRBJ2-3, with 8 nucleotides matching TRBD1. The CDR3 totals 15 residues. V dropped 7 bases and J dropped 2; count of bases not matched to a gene: 8. Per germline, CDR1 MNHEY and CDR2 SVGAGI. For the CDR3, the DNA is TGTGCCAGCAAGTTTTGGACAGGGAACACAGATACGCAGTATTTT. Translated, it gives CASKFWTGNTDTQYF.

This clone was seen only once. This rearrangement joins TRBV9 to TRBJ2-4; TRBD1 agrees at 10 bases. Unmatched junction bases numbered 9, after V lost 0 bases and J lost 9 bases. The CDR3 has 16 residues. CDR1 is SGDLS and CDR2 is YYNGEE in the germline V gene. CDR3 in amino acids: CASSVEVGDRGAIQYF. Here the CDR3 DNA reads TGTGCCAGCAGCGTAGAAGTGGGGGACAGGGGTGCCATTCAGTACTTC.

The CDR3, as DNA: TGTGCCAGCAGTGGTTCCCGGACCCACAATGAGCAGTTCTTC. Translating it yields CASSGSRTHNEQFF. J is TRBJ2-1 and V is TRBV2; D gene uncertain. The germline CDR1 and CDR2 sequences are SNHLY and FYNNEI. Trimming shortened V by 4 bases and J by 5 bases, and 12 bases separated the two germline ends. The CDR3 length is 14 residues.

The chain combines TRBV3-1 (or the pseudogene TRBV3-2) with TRBJ2-7; D uncertain. V lost 1 base to trimming and J lost 5 bases, with 12 bases between them. Germline-derived CDR1 and CDR2 are LGHDT and YNNKEL (reference sequence). The CDR3 loop spans 14 amino acids. Written as DNA, the CDR3 is TGTGCCAGCAGCCAAGTTGGCTCCCCCCACGAGCAGTACTTC. Protein product: CASSQVGSPHEQYF.

The CDR3 is CASSRDRGLGPQHF. The CDR3 region has the DNA TGTGCCAGCAGTAGGGACAGGGGGCTTGGGCCCCAGCATTTT. The rearrangement links TRBV6-5 to TRBJ1-5, with 12 bases fitting TRBD1. The V gene's germline CDR1 is MNHEY and CDR2 SVGAGI. V lost 5 bases to trimming and J lost 9 bases; unmatched junction nucleotides: 5. This CDR3 is 14 amino acids long.

The rearrangement uses TRBV9 and TRBJ2-1, with TRBD2 as a possible D gene (5 bases). Trimming cost V 0 bases and J 6 bases, with 13 bases left between them. Germline CDR1 and CDR2: SGDLS and YYNGEE. The CDR3 spans 15 residues. In DNA form, the CDR3 reads TGTGCCAGCAGCGTAGTGAGTAGCGACTTCAATGAGCAGTTCTTC. This encodes CASSVVSSDFNEQFF.

The chain joins TRBV2 to TRBJ2-3; no clear D gene. This CDR3 spans 13 amino acids. The germline V and J ends were trimmed by 6 bases and 5 bases, with 12 bases remaining between them. Germline V gene sequence: CDR1 SNHLY, CDR2 FYNNEI. The CDR3 coding sequence is TGTGCCAGCAGCCCTAACCCGCGAGATACGCAGTATTTT. Translating it yields CASSPNPRDTQYF.

The genes are TRBV12-3 or TRBV12-4 and TRBJ2-1; no clear D. There are 13 residues in the CDR3. With 6 bases removed from V and 7 bases from J, the gap between germline ends came to 13 bases. The CDR3 region is CASSRRRWNEQFF. The CDR3 coding sequence is TGTGCCAGCAGCCGAAGACGGTGGAATGAGCAGTTCTTC.

The genes are TRBV6-5 and TRBJ1-1, with D unclear. Trimming removed 6 bases from V and 4 bases from J, with 15 bases in between. The germline V gene encodes CDR1 MNHEY and CDR2 SVGAGI. The CDR3 contains 14 residues. The CDR3 nucleotides are TGTGCCAGCAGCCACGACCCTAGGAGCACTGAAGCTTTCTTT. It yields the protein CASSHDPRSTEAFF.

This clone has only a few counts. The J gene is TRBJ1-5, the V gene TRBV4-1; D gene uncertain. The length of the CDR3 is 15 residues. Germline assignment: CDR1 MGHRA and CDR2 YSYEKL. Trimming cost V 1 base and J 0 bases, with 7 bases left between them. In nucleotides, the CDR3 is TGCGCCAGCAGCCAAGCCCCCCATAGCAATCAGCCCCAGCATTTT. Amino acids: CASSQAPHSNQPQHF.

The chain carries TRBV18 and TRBJ2-1, with 15 positions matching TRBD2. Unmatched junction bases numbered 6, after V lost 5 bases and J lost 10 bases. The germline CDR1 and CDR2 sequences are KGHSH and LQKENI. This CDR3 has 15 amino acids. CDR3 sequence: CASSGGTSGRLEQFF. The DNA for the CDR3 is TGTGCCAGCTCAGGTGGGACTAGCGGGAGGTTGGAGCAGTTCTTC.

The V and J genes are TRBV5-5 and TRBJ1-1; 7 bases agree with TRBD1. The trim removed 4 bases at V and 4 bases at J, leaving 7 bases unmatched. Per the germline V gene, CDR1 is SGHKS and CDR2 is YYEKEE (reference sequence). The CDR3 extends over 14 amino acids. CDR3 sequence (DNA): TGTGCCAGCAGCCCCGGGGACAGTAGCACTGAAGCTTTCTTT. Translation: CASSPGDSSTEAFF.

The chain recombines TRBV10-3 with TRBJ1-1; 7 bases match TRBD1. Per germline, CDR1 ENHRY and CDR2 SYGVKD. The CDR3 is 15 amino acids. Trimming removed 3 bases from V and 1 base from J; junction bases left unmatched: 5. The CDR3 sequence: CAISDATGENTEAFF. CDR3 sequence (DNA): TGTGCCATCAGTGACGCAACAGGGGAGAACACTGAAGCTTTCTTT.

The chain combines TRBV10-3 with TRBJ2-5; D is undetermined. V lost 0 bases and J lost 4, with 6 bases in between. In germline, CDR1 is ENHRY, CDR2 SYGVKD. The CDR3 runs 13 residues. Written as DNA, the CDR3 is TGTGCCATCAGTGAGTCCCCCCCAGAGACCCAGTACTTC. It encodes CAISESPPETQYF.